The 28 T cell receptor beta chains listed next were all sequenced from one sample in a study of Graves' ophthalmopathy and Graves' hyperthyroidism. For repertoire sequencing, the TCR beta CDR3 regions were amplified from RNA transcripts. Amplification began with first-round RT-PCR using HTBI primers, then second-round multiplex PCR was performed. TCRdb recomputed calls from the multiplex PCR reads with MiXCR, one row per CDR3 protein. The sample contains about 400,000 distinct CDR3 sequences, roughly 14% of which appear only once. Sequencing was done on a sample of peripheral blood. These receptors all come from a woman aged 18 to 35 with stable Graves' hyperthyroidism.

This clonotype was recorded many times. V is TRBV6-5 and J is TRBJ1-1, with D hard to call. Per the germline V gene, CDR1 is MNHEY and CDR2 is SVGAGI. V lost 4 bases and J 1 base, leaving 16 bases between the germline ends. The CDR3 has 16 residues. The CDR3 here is CASSSRNSVQNTEAFF. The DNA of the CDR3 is TGTGCCAGCAGTTCAAGGAATTCCGTACAGAACACTGAAGCTTTCTTT.

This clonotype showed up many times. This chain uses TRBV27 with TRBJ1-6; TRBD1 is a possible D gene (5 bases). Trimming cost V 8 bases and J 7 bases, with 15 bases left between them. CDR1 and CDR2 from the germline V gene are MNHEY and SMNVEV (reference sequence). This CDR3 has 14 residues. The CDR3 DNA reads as TGTGCCAGCTGCAGGGTTGATAAGAATTCACCCCTCCACTTT. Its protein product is CASCRVDKNSPLHF.

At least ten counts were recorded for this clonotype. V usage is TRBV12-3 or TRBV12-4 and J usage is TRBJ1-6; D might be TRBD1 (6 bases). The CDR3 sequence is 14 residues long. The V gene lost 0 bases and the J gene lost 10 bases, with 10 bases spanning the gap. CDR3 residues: CASSLAGGGSPLHF. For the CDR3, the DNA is TGTGCCAGCAGTTTAGCCGGGGGCGGCTCACCCCTCCACTTT.

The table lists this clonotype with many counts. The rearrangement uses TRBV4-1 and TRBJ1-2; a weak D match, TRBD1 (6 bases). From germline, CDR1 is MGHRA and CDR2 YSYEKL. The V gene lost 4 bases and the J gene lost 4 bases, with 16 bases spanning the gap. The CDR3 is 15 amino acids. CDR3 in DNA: TGCGCCAGCAGCCTCCTTCAGGGGATGGGCTATGGCTACACCTTC. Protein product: CASSLLQGMGYGYTF.

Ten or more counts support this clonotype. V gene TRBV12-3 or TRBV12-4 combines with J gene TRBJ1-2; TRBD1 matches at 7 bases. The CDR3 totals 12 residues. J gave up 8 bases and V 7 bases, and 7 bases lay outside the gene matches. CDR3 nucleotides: TGTGCCAGCAAAGGGGGCGCGGAGGGCTACACCTTC. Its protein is CASKGGAEGYTF.

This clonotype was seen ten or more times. The DNA of the CDR3 is TGTGCCAGCACCTCGACAGGACCCCTAGGCTACACCTTC. It is translated as CASTSTGPLGYTF. V usage is TRBV6-5 and J usage is TRBJ1-2; TRBD1 is a possible D gene (6 bases). This CDR3 contains 13 residues. Between the trimmed V and J ends, which lost 7 bases and 8 bases, there was a span of 17 bases. CDR1 is MNHEY, CDR2 SVGAGI, per germline.

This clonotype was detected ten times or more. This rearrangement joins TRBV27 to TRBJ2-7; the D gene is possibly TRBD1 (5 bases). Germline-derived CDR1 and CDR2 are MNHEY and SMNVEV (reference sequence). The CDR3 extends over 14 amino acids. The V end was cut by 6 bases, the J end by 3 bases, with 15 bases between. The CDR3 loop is CASSQKITGYEQYF. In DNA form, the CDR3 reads TGTGCCAGCAGCCAGAAGATTACAGGCTACGAGCAGTACTTC.

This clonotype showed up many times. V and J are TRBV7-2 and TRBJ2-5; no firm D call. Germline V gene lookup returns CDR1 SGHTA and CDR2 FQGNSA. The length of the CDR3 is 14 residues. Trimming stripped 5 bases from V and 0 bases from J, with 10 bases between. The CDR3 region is CASSPGLYQETQYF. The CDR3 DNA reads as TGTGCCAGCAGCCCAGGATTGTACCAAGAGACCCAGTACTTC.

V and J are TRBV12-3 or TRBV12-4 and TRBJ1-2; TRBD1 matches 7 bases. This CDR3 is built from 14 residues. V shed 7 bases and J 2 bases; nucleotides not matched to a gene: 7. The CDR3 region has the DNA TGTGCCAGCACCGCACAGGGGTCAAACTATGGCTACACCTTC. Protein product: CASTAQGSNYGYTF.

CDR3: CASSQVTYYGYTF. The CDR3 DNA reads TGTGCCAGCAGCCAAGTCACTTACTATGGCTACACCTTC. The rearrangement joins TRBV3-1 to TRBJ1-2; D unclear. The CDR3 runs 13 residues. Germline V gene lookup returns CDR1 LGHDT and CDR2 YNNKEL (reference sequence). Trimming removed 1 base at V and 3 bases at J, with 6 bases between.

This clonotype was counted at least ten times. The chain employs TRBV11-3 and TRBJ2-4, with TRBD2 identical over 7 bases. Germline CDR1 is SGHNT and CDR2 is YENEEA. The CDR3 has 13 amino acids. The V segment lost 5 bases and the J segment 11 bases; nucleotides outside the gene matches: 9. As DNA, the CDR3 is TGTGCCAGCAGCGGCTGGACTAGGGAGGTTCAGTACTTC. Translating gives CASSGWTREVQYF.

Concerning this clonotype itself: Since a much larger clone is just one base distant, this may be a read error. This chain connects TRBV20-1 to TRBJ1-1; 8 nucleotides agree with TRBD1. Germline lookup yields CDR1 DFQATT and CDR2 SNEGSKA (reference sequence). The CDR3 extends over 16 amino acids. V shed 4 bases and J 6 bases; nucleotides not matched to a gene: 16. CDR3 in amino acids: CSAIDNLRDRWSEAFF. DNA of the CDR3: TGCAGTGCTATAGATAATTTGAGGGACAGGTGGTCTGAAGCTTTCTTT.

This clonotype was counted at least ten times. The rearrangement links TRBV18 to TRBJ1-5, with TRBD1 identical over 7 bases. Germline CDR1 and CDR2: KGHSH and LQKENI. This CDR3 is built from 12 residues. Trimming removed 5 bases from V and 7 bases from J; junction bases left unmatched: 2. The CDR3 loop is CASSTQGQPQHF. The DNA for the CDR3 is TGTGCCAGCTCAACACAGGGGCAGCCCCAGCATTTT.

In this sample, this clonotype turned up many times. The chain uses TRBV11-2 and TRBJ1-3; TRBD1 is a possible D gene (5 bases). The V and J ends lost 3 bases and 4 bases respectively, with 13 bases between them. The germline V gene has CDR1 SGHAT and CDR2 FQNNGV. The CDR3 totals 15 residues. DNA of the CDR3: TGTGCCAGCAGCTTCGGGGCTGCTGGGGGAAACACCATATATTTT. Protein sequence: CASSFGAAGGNTIYF.

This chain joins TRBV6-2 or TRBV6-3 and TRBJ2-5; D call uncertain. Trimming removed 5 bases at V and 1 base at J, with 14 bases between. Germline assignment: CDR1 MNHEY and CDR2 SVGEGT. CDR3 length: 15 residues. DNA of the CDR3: TGTGCCAGCAGTGACTTCGCAGGAGCCCAAGAGACCCAGTACTTC. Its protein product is CASSDFAGAQETQYF.

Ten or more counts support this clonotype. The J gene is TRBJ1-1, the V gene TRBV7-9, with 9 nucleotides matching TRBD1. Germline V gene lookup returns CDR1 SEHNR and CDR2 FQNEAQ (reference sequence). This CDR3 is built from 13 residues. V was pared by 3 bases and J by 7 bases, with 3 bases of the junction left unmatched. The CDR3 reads CASSFDRGGEAFF. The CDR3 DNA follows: TGTGCCAGCAGCTTCGACAGGGGGGGTGAAGCTTTCTTT.

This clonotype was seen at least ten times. The CDR3 bases are TGTGCCACCAGTGACCATCACGGGGGCGAGCAGTACTTC. Amino acid sequence: CATSDHHGGEQYF. The V and J genes are TRBV24-1 and TRBJ2-7; perhaps TRBD2 as D (6 bases). The CDR3 spans 13 residues. Germline-derived CDR1 and CDR2 are KGHDR and SFDVKD. V lost 4 bases and J lost 6, with 12 bases in between.

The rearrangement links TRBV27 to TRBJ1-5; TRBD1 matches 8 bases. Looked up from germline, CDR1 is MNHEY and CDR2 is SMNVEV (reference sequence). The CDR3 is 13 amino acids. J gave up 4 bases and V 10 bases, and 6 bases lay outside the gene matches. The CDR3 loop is CATRTGWNQPQHF. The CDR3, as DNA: TGTGCCACACGGACAGGGTGGAATCAGCCCCAGCATTTT.

The CDR3 is CASAPTGLPLGVHF. The CDR3 coding sequence is TGTGCCAGCGCGCCAACAGGGCTCCCCCTCGGTGTCCACTTT. The chain employs TRBV6-1 and TRBJ1-6; the D gene is possibly TRBD1 (6 bases). V lost 8 bases, J lost 17 bases, and 25 bases lay in between. This CDR3 has 14 residues. Germline V gene data show CDR1 as MNHNS and CDR2 as SASEGT.

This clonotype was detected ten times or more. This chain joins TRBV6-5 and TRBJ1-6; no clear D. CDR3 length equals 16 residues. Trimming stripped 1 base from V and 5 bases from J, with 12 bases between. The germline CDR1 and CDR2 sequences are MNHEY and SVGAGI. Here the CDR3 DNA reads TGTGCCAGCAGTTACTGGTCGGGCGGTAATAATTCACCCCTCCACTTT. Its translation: CASSYWSGGNNSPLHF.

CDR3 sequence: CASSLRGGTGGYGYTF. The CDR3 nucleotides read TGTGCCAGCAGCTTACGGGGAGGGACAGGGGGATATGGCTACACCTTC. V usage is TRBV11-1 and J usage is TRBJ1-2; 11 nucleotides match TRBD1. Germline V CDR1 and CDR2: SGHAT, FQDESV (reference sequence). The CDR3 runs 16 residues. Trimming removed 2 bases from V and 5 bases from J; junction bases left unmatched: 7.

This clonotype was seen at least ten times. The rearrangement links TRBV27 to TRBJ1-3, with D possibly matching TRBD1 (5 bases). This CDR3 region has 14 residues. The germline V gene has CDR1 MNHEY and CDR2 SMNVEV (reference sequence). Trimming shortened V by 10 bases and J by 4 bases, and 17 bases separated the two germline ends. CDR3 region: CANPRGRGGNTIYF. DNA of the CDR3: TGTGCCAACCCTCGGGGCCGCGGAGGAAACACCATATATTTT.

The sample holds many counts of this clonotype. The CDR3 bases are TGTGCTAGTGGTTTGGGGAACCCTCCGGGACAGAGCAATCAGCCCCAGCATTTT. Its translation is CASGLGNPPGQSNQPQHF. The rearrangement uses TRBV12-5 and TRBJ1-5; 7 bases are shared with TRBD1. CDR3 size: 18 residues. Trimming removed 1 base from V and 1 base from J; junction bases left unmatched: 10. Germline V gene sequence: CDR1 LGHNT, CDR2 FRNRAP.

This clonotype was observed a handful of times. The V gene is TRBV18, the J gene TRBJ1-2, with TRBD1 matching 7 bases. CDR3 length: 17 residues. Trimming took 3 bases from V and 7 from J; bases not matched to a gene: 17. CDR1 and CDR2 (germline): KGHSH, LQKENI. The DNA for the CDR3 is TGTGCCAGCTCACCGCGTGAGACAGGGTTTTTCCCCGGTGGCTACACCTTC. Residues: CASSPRETGFFPGGYTF.

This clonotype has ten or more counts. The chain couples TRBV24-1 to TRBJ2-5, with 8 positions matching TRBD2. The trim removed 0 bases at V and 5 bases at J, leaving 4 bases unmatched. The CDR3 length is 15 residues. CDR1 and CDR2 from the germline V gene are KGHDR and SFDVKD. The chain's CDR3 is CATSDLRGGRETQYF. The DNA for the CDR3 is TGTGCCACCAGTGATTTGAGGGGCGGGAGGGAGACCCAGTACTTC.

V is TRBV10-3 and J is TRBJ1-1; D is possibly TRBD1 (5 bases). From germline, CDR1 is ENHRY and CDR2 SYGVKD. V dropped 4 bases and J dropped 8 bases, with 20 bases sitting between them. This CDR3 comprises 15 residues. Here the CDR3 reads CAISATLVFQGEAFF. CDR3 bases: TGTGCCATCAGTGCCACGCTAGTCTTTCAGGGCGAAGCTTTCTTT.

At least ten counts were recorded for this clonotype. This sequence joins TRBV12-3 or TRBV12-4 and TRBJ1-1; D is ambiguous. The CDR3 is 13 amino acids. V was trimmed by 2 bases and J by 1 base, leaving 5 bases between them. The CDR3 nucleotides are TGTGCCAGCAGTTTAAGACAGAACACTGAAGCTTTCTTT. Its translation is CASSLRQNTEAFF.

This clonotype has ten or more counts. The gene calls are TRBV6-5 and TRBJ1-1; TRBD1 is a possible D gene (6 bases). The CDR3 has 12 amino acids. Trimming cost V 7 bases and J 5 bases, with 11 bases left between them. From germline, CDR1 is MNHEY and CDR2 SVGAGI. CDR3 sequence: CASKRGATEAFF. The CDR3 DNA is TGTGCCAGCAAGAGGGGGGCGACTGAAGCTTTCTTT.